This record looks at one T cell receptor beta chain sequence and its context. An amount of RNA that ranged from roughly 0.5 to 1 ug was reverse transcribed with random hexamers. One entry per CDR3 protein, called by TCRdb with MiXCR from the immunoSEQ multiplex PCR reads. The sample has some 240,000 distinct CDR3 sequences, approximately 95% seen once. This CDR3 spans 19 amino acids. Trimming removed 3 bases from V and 5 bases from J, with 28 bases in between. The germline V gene encodes CDR1 MGHRA and CDR2 YSYEKL. The data stem from a study of CD8 T cells in Susac syndrome. Definite or probable Susac syndrome was diagnosed using recently defined diagnostic criteria. The CD8+ and CD4+ T cells were isolated magnetically using a negative isolation approach, whereas the TEMRA cells were enriched by FACS.

The origin of this receptor is a human donor with Susac syndrome. Sequenced: CD4+ T cells from PBMCs. The rearrangement joins TRBV4-1 to TRBJ2-5, with TRBD2 as a possible D gene (7 bases). CDR3 protein: CASSQAAGTWTRGGETQYF. DNA of the CDR3: TGCGCCAGCAGCCAGGCGGCCGGGACCTGGACTAGAGGGGGGGAGACCCAGTACTTC.